This T cell receptor (beta chain) was recovered during a study of blood T cell repertoires in COVID-19 (dated by TCRdb to about 2020). Concerning the study at large: Samples covering the acute and convalescent phases of COVID-19 were provided by collaborators in the United States, Italy and Spain. The repertoires were released in a freely available public database intended as a resource for research on the immune response to SARS-CoV-2. The material from the prospective study consisted of cDNA or gDNA derived from T cells, B-cell-depleted T cells, or PBMCs. Subjects who had been exposed to COVID-19, were actively infected with it, or had recovered from it provided the deeply sampled blood TCRbeta repertoires that made up the dataset. Nearly every sample came with metadata listing a de-identified subject ID, COVID-19 status, age in years and sex. Samples were obtained from the ongoing ImmuneRACE study (first 160 participants) and from 1,200 or so subjects provided by 6 global collaborators. Where available, HLA class I and class II types were obtained from metadata supplied by the sample provider rather than from assay-based typing.

TCRbeta CDR3 regions were amplified from genomic DNA by means of the immunoSEQ Assay, a bias-controlled multiplex PCR. The authors' pipeline ran thus. The number of nucleated cells in each sample was estimated from the amplification of reference gene primers within the assay. To quantify the absolute abundance of each unique TCRbeta CDR3 rearrangement, sequence reads were collapsed and filtered. For each sample, productive Simpson clonality was calculated as the square root of Simpson's diversity index across productive rearrangements. TCRdb took this table from immuneACCESS and kept in-frame rearrangements with V and J called. Such tables lack part of the clones; where checked against another copy, unresolved V genes explain under half of the gap, and the rest is unexplained. V, J and clone size are taken as reported in that table, and D and trimming were inferred from the DNA itself. The sample table holds about 260,000 clones, of which less than 90% were seen once. The ten largest clones add up to around 4.2% of the sample.

The CDR1 and CDR2 encoded by the germline V gene are SQVTM and ANQGSEA. The CDR3 goes from the cysteine to the phenylalanine over 15 residues. The CDR3 DNA has 45 bases and is translated from base 1. Trimming removed 6 bases from V and 1 base from J; the gene matches leave 10 bases unexplained. Each collaborating institution followed its own protocols to collect whole blood in K2EDTA tubes. Collaborator samples were shipped for TCRbeta analysis as frozen whole blood, isolated PBMCs, or DNA extracted from either sample type. A remark on this clone: No cognate antigen has been identified for it. Per-base quality was not reported, and no clone a single base away is much larger than it.

What the research found in general, with its limitations: Clinical and demographic metadata were provided uncurated, with the amount varying by source and participant.

The sequence was obtained from a man aged 55 to 70 with acute or convalescent COVID-19. The chain joins TRBV29-1 to TRBJ2-5, with 8 bases aligning to TRBD1. The sample consisted of peripheral blood. The CDR3 is CSVESRDRSQETQYF. The sequence in DNA is TGCAGCGTCGAGTCCCGGGACAGGAGCCAAGAGACCCAGTACTTC. Reference TRBV29-1 and TRBJ2-5 genes cover what lies past the CDR3, so the full variable domain is SAVISQKPSRDICQRGTSLTIQCQVDSQVTMMFWYRQQPGQSLTLIATANQGSEATYESGFVIDKFPISRPNLTFSTLTVSNMSPEDSSIYLCSVESRDRSQETQYFGPGTRLLVL.